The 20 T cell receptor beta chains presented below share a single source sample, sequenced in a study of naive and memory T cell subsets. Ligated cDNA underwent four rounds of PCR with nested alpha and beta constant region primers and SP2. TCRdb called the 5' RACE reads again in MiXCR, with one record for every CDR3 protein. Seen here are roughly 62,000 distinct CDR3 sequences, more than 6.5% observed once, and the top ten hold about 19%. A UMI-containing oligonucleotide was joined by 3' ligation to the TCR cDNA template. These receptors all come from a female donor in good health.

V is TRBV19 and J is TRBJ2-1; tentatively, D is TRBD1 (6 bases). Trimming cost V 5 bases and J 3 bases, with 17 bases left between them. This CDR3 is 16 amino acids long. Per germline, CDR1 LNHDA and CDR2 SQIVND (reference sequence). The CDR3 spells CASSPPWDTIYNEQFF. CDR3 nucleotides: TGTGCCAGTAGTCCCCCGTGGGACACCATCTACAATGAGCAGTTCTTC.

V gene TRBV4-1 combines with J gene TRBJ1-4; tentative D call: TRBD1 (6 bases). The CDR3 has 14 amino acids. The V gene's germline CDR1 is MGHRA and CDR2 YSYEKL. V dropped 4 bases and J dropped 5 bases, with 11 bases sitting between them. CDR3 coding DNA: TGCGCCAGCAGCCCGCGGGACACCAATGAAAAACTGTTTTTT. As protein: CASSPRDTNEKLFF.

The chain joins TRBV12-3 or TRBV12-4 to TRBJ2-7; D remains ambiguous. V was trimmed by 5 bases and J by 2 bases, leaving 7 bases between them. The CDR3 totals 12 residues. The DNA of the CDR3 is TGTGCCAGCAGTCCGACCCCCTACGAGCAGTACTTC. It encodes CASSPTPYEQYF.

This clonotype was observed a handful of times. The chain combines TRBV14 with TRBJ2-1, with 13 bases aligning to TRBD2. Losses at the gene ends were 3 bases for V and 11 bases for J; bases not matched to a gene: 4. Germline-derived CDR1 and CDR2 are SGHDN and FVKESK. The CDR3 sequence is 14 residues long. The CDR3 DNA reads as TGTGCCAGCAGCCAGCGGACTAGCGGGAGCAAGCAGTTCTTC. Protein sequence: CASSQRTSGSKQFF.

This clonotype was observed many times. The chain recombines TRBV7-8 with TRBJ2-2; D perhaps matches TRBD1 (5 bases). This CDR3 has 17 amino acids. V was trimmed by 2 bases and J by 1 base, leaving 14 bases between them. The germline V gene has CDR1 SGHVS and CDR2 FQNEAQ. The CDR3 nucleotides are TGTGCCAGCAGCTTACTTTGGCAGGGATTGAACACCGGGGAGCTGTTTTTT. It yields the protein CASSLLWQGLNTGELFF.

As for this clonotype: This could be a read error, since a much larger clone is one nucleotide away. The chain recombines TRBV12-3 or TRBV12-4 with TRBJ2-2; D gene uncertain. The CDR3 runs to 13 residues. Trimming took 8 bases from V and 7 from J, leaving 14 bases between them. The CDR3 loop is CASLPPGGGELFF. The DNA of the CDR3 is TGTGCCAGCCTACCCCCCGGCGGCGGGGAGCTGTTTTTT.

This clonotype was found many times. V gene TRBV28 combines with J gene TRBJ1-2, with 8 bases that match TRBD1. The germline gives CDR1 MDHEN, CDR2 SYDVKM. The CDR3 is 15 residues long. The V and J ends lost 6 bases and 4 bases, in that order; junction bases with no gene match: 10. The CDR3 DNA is TGTGCCAGCAGACAAACCGGGACAGGATTCTATGGCTACACCTTC. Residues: CASRQTGTGFYGYTF.

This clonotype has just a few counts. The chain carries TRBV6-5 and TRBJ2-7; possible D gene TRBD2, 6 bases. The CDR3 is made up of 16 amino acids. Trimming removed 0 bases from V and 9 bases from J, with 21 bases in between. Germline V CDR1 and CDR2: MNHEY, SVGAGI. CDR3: CASSYSGTPPEEGQYF. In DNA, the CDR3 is TGTGCCAGCAGTTACTCCGGGACTCCCCCCGAGGAGGGGCAGTACTTC.

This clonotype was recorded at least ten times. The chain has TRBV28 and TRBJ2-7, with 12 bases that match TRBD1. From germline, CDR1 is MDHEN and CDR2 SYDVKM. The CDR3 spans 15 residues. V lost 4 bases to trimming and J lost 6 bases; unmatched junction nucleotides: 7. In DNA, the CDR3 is TGTGCCAGCAGTTCCACCGGGACAGGGGGCGGCGAGCAGTACTTC. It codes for CASSSTGTGGGEQYF.

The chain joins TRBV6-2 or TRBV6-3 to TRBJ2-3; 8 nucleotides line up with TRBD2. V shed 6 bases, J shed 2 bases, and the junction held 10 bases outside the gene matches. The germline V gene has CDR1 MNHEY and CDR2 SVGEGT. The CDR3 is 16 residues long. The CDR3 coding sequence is TGTGCCAGCAGCCAACTGACTAGCGTGGACACAGATACGCAGTATTTT. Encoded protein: CASSQLTSVDTDTQYF.

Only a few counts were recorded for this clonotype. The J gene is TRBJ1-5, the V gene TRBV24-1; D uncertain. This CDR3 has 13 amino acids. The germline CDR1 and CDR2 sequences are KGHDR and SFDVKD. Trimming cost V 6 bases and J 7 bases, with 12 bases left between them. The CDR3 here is CATSPNGMQPQHF. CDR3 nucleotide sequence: TGTGCCACCAGTCCAAACGGGATGCAGCCCCAGCATTTT.

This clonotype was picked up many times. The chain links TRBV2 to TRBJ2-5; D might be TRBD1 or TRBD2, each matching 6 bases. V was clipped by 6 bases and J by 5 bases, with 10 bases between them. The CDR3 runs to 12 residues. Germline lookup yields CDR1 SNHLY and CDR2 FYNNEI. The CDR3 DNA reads TGTGCCAGCAGGAGGGGGGAGGAGACCCAGTACTTC. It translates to CASRRGEETQYF.

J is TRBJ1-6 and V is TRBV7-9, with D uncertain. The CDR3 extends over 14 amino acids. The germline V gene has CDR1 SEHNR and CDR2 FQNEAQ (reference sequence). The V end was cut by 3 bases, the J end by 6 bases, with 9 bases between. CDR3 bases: TGTGCCAGCAGCTTCGGACGGTCTAATTCACCCCTCCACTTT. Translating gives CASSFGRSNSPLHF.

Here the CDR3 DNA reads TGCGCCAGCAGCTTGGGAGGCGGGGGGATCACAGATACGCAGTATTTT. Its translation: CASSLGGGGITDTQYF. This sequence joins TRBV5-1 and TRBJ2-3; 8 bases line up with TRBD2. Trimming at V came to 0 bases and at J to 2 bases, leaving 5 bases not matched to a gene. The germline V gene encodes CDR1 SGHRS and CDR2 YFSETQ. This CDR3 has 16 amino acids.

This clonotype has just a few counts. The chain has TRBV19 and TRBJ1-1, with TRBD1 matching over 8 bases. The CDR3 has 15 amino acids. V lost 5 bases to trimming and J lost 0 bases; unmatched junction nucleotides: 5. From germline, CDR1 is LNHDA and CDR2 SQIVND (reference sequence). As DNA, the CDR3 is TGTGCCAGTAGTCTCCGACAGGGGTTGAACACTGAAGCTTTCTTT. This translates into CASSLRQGLNTEAFF.

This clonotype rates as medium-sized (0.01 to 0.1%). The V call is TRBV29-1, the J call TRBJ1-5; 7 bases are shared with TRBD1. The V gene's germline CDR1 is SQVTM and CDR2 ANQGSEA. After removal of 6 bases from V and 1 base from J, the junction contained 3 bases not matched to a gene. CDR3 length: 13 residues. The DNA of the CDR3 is TGCAGCGTACGACAGGGAAGCAATCAGCCCCAGCATTTT. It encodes CSVRQGSNQPQHF. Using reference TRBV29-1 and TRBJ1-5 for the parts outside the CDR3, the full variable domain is SAVISQKPSRDICQRGTSLTIQCQVDSQVTMMFWYRQQPGQSLTLIATANQGSEATYESGFVIDKFPISRPNLTFSTLTVSNMSPEDSSIYLCSVRQGSNQPQHFGDGTRLSIL.

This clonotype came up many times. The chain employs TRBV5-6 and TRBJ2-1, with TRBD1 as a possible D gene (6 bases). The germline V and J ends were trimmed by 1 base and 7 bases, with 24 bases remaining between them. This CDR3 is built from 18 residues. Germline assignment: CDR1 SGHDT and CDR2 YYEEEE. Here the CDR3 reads CASSLTGTGYIRRNEQFF. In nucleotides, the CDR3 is TGTGCCAGCAGCTTGACAGGGACGGGTTACATACGCCGTAATGAGCAGTTCTTC.

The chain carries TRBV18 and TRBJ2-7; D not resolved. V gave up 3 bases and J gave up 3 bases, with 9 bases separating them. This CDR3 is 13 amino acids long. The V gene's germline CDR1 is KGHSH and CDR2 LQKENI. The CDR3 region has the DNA TGTGCCAGCTCACCTTCCAGCCTCTACGAGCAGTACTTC. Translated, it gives CASSPSSLYEQYF.

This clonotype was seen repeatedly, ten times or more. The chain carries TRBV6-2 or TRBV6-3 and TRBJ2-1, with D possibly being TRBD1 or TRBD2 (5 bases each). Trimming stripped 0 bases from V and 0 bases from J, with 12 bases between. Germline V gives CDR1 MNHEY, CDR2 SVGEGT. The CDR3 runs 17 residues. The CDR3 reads CASSYSVGDVSYNEQFF. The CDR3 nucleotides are TGTGCCAGCAGTTACTCTGTAGGGGACGTCTCCTACAATGAGCAGTTCTTC.

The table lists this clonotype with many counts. The CDR3 DNA follows: TGCGCCAGCAGCTTGGATACAGGGATTCACTCTAATTCACCCCTCCACTTT. This translates into CASSLDTGIHSNSPLHF. The chain uses TRBV5-1 and TRBJ1-6, with D tentatively TRBD1 (6 bases). V was clipped by 0 bases and J by 6 bases, with 16 bases between them. This CDR3 has 17 amino acids. Germline V gives CDR1 SGHRS, CDR2 YFSETQ. Based on the CDR3 plus reference TRBV5-1 and TRBJ1-6, the full variable domain is KAGVTQTPRYLIKTRGQQVTLSCSPISGHRSVSWYQQTPGQGLQFLFEYFSETQRNKGNFPGRFSGRQFSNSRSEMNVSTLELGDSALYLCASSLDTGIHSNSPLHFGNGTRLTVT.